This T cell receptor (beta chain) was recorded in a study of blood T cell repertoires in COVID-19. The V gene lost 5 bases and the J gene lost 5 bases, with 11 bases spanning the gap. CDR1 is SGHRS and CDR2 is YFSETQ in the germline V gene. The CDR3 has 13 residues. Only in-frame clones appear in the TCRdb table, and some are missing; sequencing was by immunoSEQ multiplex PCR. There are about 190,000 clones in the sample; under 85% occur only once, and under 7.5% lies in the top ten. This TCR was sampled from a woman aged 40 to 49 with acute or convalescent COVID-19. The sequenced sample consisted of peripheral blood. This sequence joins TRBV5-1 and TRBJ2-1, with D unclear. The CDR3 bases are TGCGCCAGCAGTTCTGGCCCCGACAATGAGCAGTTCTTC. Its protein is CASSSGPDNEQFF.